This TCR beta chain was recovered during a study of metastatic and nonmetastatic thyroid tumors. The CDR3 spans 15 residues. V was clipped by 0 bases and J by 1 base, with 9 bases between them. CDR1 LGHNA and CDR2 YNFKEQ come from the germline V gene. Each patient came to thyroid surgery without any prior treatment (of any kind). On this clone itself: The antigen remains undetermined.

MiXCR was used by TCRdb to re-call the PCR reads. This repertoire shows 25,000 to 30,000 clones, approximately 17% found once; its top ten account for about 6%. Study-level findings and limits: Reported TCR beta diversity, measured in blood and tumor, was significantly higher for malignant thyroid tumors than for benign nodules.

This sequence was found in a male donor with papillary thyroid cancer or a benign thyroid nodule (not recorded which). Some clones in this sample may be carry-over from other donors' samples. The V gene is TRBV4-2, the J gene TRBJ2-5; D tentatively fits TRBD1 or TRBD2 (5 bases each). The sequenced sample consisted of blood. The CDR3: CASSQEGRAQETQYF. In DNA form, the CDR3 reads TGTGCCAGCAGCCAAGAGGGGCGGGCCCAAGAGACCCAGTACTTC.